This is a list of T cell receptor beta chains from one sample in a study of CXCR3-negative and CXCR3-positive naive CD8 T cells. TCRdb reprocessed the 5' RACE reads, with one entry per CDR3 protein and no DNA. This listing includes 100,000 to 150,000 distinct CDR3 sequences. The material sequenced was naive CXCR3- CD8+ T cells from blood. The origin of the receptors is a human donor in good health. Some clones in this sample may be carry-over from other donors' samples. Each CDR3 is given with its conserved first and last residue. The order of the fields is V gene, J gene, CDR3 protein.

V: TRBV12-3/TRBV12-4
J: TRBJ2-1
CDR3: CACTFSPGNEQFF

V: TRBV5-1
J: TRBJ2-1
CDR3: CASSLAGGSSYNEQFF

V: TRBV7-9
J: TRBJ2-2
CDR3: CASSRRQGVTGELFF

V: TRBV29-1
J: TRBJ2-5
CDR3: CSVAPRGEGETQYF

V: TRBV6-1
J: TRBJ1-2
CDR3: CASSVRASGYTF

V: TRBV28
J: TRBJ2-7
CDR3: CASSLGVARTYSYEQYF

V: TRBV7-9
J: TRBJ2-5
CDR3: CASSPPKYQETQYF

V: TRBV29-1
J: TRBJ2-7
CDR3: CSVPTGLHEQYF

V: TRBV12-3/TRBV12-4
J: TRBJ2-7
CDR3: CASSLAWGYEQYF

V: TRBV29-1
J: TRBJ2-7
CDR3: CSVLSGTGGYEQYF

V: TRBV29-1
J: TRBJ2-1
CDR3: CSVLSSGSGNEQFF

V: TRBV12-3/TRBV12-4
J: TRBJ2-1
CDR3: CASMGTSGYNEQFF

V: TRBV29-1
J: TRBJ2-2
CDR3: CSDRDSHTGELFF

V: TRBV29-1
J: TRBJ2-1
CDR3: CSVVWGASSYNEQFF

V: TRBV6-6
J: TRBJ2-7
CDR3: CASVGPLMDEQYF

V: TRBV11-2
J: TRBJ1-1
CDR3: CASSLDRGWQMNTEAFF

V: TRBV6-2/TRBV6-3
J: TRBJ2-1
CDR3: CASSLKASRDEQFF

V: TRBV27
J: TRBJ2-7
CDR3: CASSLEYPSGTSYEQYF

V: TRBV20-1
J: TRBJ1-2
CDR3: CSASPTGVYYGYTF

V: TRBV2
J: TRBJ2-1
CDR3: CASRSGTSGNYEQFF

V: TRBV28
J: TRBJ2-7
CDR3: CASSLGQNSYEQYF

V: TRBV2
J: TRBJ2-1
CDR3: CASSRSVSSYNEQFF

V: TRBV19
J: TRBJ2-1
CDR3: CASSIDSGGRVYNEQFF

V: TRBV29-1
J: TRBJ2-2
CDR3: CSVAGNAGELFF

V: TRBV9
J: TRBJ2-1
CDR3: CASGPGTLPNNEQFF

V: TRBV4-1
J: TRBJ2-1
CDR3: CASSQETLAYNEQFF

V: TRBV13
J: TRBJ2-5
CDR3: CASSSLGGGRNQETQYF

V: TRBV10-3
J: TRBJ2-3
CDR3: CAISDRGDSTDTQYF

V: TRBV28
J: TRBJ1-5
CDR3: CASSKTGGVQPQHF

V: TRBV20-1
J: TRBJ2-7
CDR3: CSAGDEGASEQYF

V: TRBV3-1
J: TRBJ1-2
CDR3: CASSSNIRTAPRAYGYTF

V: TRBV29-1
J: TRBJ2-7
CDR3: CSTYRDSEQYF

V: TRBV3-1
J: TRBJ1-3
CDR3: CASSGTGGFGNTIYF

V: TRBV6-5
J: TRBJ2-3
CDR3: CANGGLNTDTQYF

V: TRBV18
J: TRBJ2-1
CDR3: CASSSPWWDNEQFF

V: TRBV4-1
J: TRBJ2-3
CDR3: CASSQRTSGPSTDTQYF

V: TRBV29-1
J: TRBJ2-1
CDR3: CSVPRRDSNNEQFF

V: TRBV10-1
J: TRBJ2-1
CDR3: CASSDQGEPYNEQFF

V: TRBV28
J: TRBJ2-7
CDR3: CASSDAGTGNEQYF

V: TRBV27
J: TRBJ2-1
CDR3: CASSFTGPAYNEQFF

V: TRBV20-1
J: TRBJ1-1
CDR3: CSARVPGQNTLEAFF

V: TRBV2
J: TRBJ2-2
CDR3: CASSEALGFSGELFF

V: TRBV6-2/TRBV6-3
J: TRBJ2-1
CDR3: CASSLPSGGADEQFF

V: TRBV27
J: TRBJ2-1
CDR3: CASSLYGLDEQFF

V: TRBV25-1
J: TRBJ1-5
CDR3: CASSARGGGNQPQHF

V: TRBV13
J: TRBJ2-7
CDR3: CASSLVRTGGSYEQYF

V: TRBV28
J: TRBJ2-1
CDR3: CASSLFGGSRFYNEQFF

V: TRBV7-3
J: TRBJ2-6
CDR3: CASSSHDGANVLTF

V: TRBV9
J: TRBJ2-7
CDR3: CASSPWDTRYEQYF

V: TRBV27
J: TRBJ2-7
CDR3: CASRPGPWNEQYF

V: TRBV6-2/TRBV6-3
J: TRBJ2-1
CDR3: CASSYLAGYDNEQFF

V: TRBV20-1
J: TRBJ2-5
CDR3: CSARVGVQETQYF